This TCR beta chain was observed in a study of shared clonotypes between healthy human individuals. Libraries were prepared by immunoSEQ multiplex PCR; TCRdb keeps only in-frame clonotypes and omits some of them. The table shows 1.6 million or so clones, with around 97% occurring only once. CD45RA-negative memory and CD45RA+ naive subsets were split from the CD4+ cells. Germline CDR1 reads MDHEN; CDR2 reads SYDVKM. Trimming cost V 4 bases and J 6 bases, with 8 bases left between them. The CDR3 is made up of 12 amino acids. The chain carries TRBV28 and TRBJ2-3, with a weak D call TRBD2 (5 bases). The source material was naive CD4+ T cells sorted from blood. Subset noted: CD45RA+ positively selected. This sequence originates from a man aged 25 to 40 in good health. CDR3 DNA: TGTGCCAGCAGTTCCCCGGGGGATACGCAGTATTTT. Encoded protein: CASSSPGDTQYF.